A selection of T cell receptor beta chains follows, all from one sample in a study of metastatic and nonmetastatic thyroid tumors. TCRdb re-clonotyped the PCR reads via MiXCR. Found here are around 30,000 clones, 11% of them singletons; the top ten hold about a sixth. The specimen sequenced was blood. The source is a female donor with papillary thyroid cancer or a benign thyroid nodule (not recorded which). Some clones in this sample may be carry-over from other donors' samples. CDR3s include the opening cysteine and the closing phenylalanine or tryptophan. A D gene is named only where the DNA matches it firmly. For some rows the clone size is stated as once, few or many, or as a class when expanded; others skip it.

D gene: .; clone size: many; V gene: TRBV6-1; J gene: TRBJ1-6; CDR3 DNA: TGTGCCAGCGGAGGACAGCCAAATTCACCCCTCCACTTT; CDR3 protein: CASGGQPNSPLHF
D gene: .; clone size: many; V gene: TRBV7-9; J gene: TRBJ1-2; CDR3 DNA: TGTGCCAGCAGCTTAGGTCCAGGGGTCTATGGCTACACCTTC; CDR3 protein: CASSLGPGVYGYTF
D gene: .; clone size: many; V gene: TRBV28; J gene: TRBJ1-2; CDR3 DNA: TGTGCCAGCAGTCTCATGACTAACTATGGCTACACCTTC; CDR3 protein: CASSLMTNYGYTF
D gene: .; clone size: many; V gene: TRBV12-3/TRBV12-4; J gene: TRBJ1-1; CDR3 DNA: TGTGCCAGCCGCCCCCCCCAGGGGATGAACACTGAAGCTTTCTTT; CDR3 protein: CASRPPQGMNTEAFF
D gene: .; clone size: many; V gene: TRBV19; J gene: TRBJ1-5; CDR3 DNA: TGTGCCAGTAGCCCTGATAGGGACCAGCCCCAGCATTTT; CDR3 protein: CASSPDRDQPQHF
D gene: TRBD2; clone size: many; V gene: TRBV18; J gene: TRBJ2-7; CDR3 DNA: TGTGCCAGCTCACCCTTAGCGGGAGCGTCCTACGAGCAGTACTTC; CDR3 protein: CASSPLAGASYEQYF
D gene: TRBD2; clone size: many; V gene: TRBV12-3/TRBV12-4; J gene: TRBJ2-1; CDR3 DNA: TGTGCCAGCACCCTCGGGGCTAGCGGGAGAAATGAGCAGTTCTTC; CDR3 protein: CASTLGASGRNEQFF
D gene: .; clone size: many; V gene: TRBV4-1; J gene: TRBJ2-6; CDR3 DNA: TGCGCCAGCAGCCAAACAAGAGGGGCCAACGTCCTGACTTTC; CDR3 protein: CASSQTRGANVLTF
D gene: .; clone size: many; V gene: TRBV12-3/TRBV12-4; J gene: TRBJ2-1; CDR3 DNA: TGTGCCAGCAGTCACAATGAGCAGTTCTTC; CDR3 protein: CASSHNEQFF
D gene: .; clone size: many; V gene: TRBV18; J gene: TRBJ2-3; CDR3 DNA: TGTGCCAGCTCACCACCGTCCAGCACAGATACGCAGTATTTT; CDR3 protein: CASSPPSSTDTQYF
D gene: .; clone size: few; V gene: TRBV20-1; J gene: TRBJ1-1; CDR3 DNA: TGCAGTGCTAGAGATCTAGTTTACTCGGGGGCGTGGACTGAAGCTTTCTTT; CDR3 protein: CSARDLVYSGAWTEAFF
D gene: TRBD1; clone size: many; V gene: TRBV6-4; J gene: TRBJ1-1; CDR3 DNA: TGTGCCAGCAGGGAAACAGGGGACACTGAAGCTTTCTTT; CDR3 protein: CASRETGDTEAFF
D gene: .; clone size: medium-sized; V gene: TRBV6-1; J gene: TRBJ1-6; CDR3 DNA: TGTGCCAGCAGTTTGCAGGAAGCTAATAATTCACCCCTCCACTTT; CDR3 protein: CASSLQEANNSPLHF
D gene: .; clone size: many; V gene: TRBV9; J gene: TRBJ1-5; CDR3 DNA: TGTGCCAGCAGCGTGCTCGGTAACCCCAATCAGCCCCAGCATTTT; CDR3 protein: CASSVLGNPNQPQHF
D gene: .; clone size: many; V gene: TRBV30; J gene: TRBJ1-3; CDR3 DNA: TGTGCCTGGAGTGCACGTCCCCACTCAACTGGAAACACCATATATTTT; CDR3 protein: CAWSARPHSTGNTIYF
D gene: .; clone size: many; V gene: TRBV24-1; J gene: TRBJ1-1; CDR3 DNA: TGTGCCACCAGTGATACACAGGGTGGGACTGAAGCTTTCTTT; CDR3 protein: CATSDTQGGTEAFF
D gene: .; clone size: many; V gene: TRBV6-4; J gene: TRBJ1-4; CDR3 DNA: TGTGCCAGCAGCCGAGGAGGAGGGTTAAATGAAAAACTGTTTTTT; CDR3 protein: CASSRGGGLNEKLFF
D gene: .; clone size: .; V gene: TRBV11-1; J gene: TRBJ2-7; CDR3 DNA: TGTGCCAGCAGCTTAAAAGTTACCTACGAGCAGTACTTC; CDR3 protein: CASSLKVTYEQYF
D gene: .; clone size: .; V gene: TRBV18; J gene: TRBJ1-1; CDR3 DNA: TGTGCCAGCCCACCACCACGGCGGGTCAGCAACACTGAAGCTTTCTTT; CDR3 protein: CASPPPRRVSNTEAFF
D gene: .; clone size: many; V gene: TRBV10-3; J gene: TRBJ1-6; CDR3 DNA: TGTGCCACCCTGCAGGGGAGGAATTCACCCCTCCACTTT; CDR3 protein: CATLQGRNSPLHF
D gene: .; clone size: many; V gene: TRBV14; J gene: TRBJ1-6; CDR3 DNA: TGTGCCAGCAGCCAAGATGTAGAGGCAGGGAGGTCACCCCTCCACTTT; CDR3 protein: CASSQDVEAGRSPLHF
D gene: .; clone size: many; V gene: TRBV7-2; J gene: TRBJ1-1; CDR3 DNA: TGTGCCAGCAGCTTGACACGGGCGGAAGCTTTCTTT; CDR3 protein: CASSLTRAEAFF
D gene: TRBD1; clone size: many; V gene: TRBV7-9; J gene: TRBJ1-1; CDR3 DNA: TGTGCCAGCAGCGAGACAGGGACGAACACTGAAGCTTTCTTT; CDR3 protein: CASSETGTNTEAFF